This entry lists 24 T cell receptor beta chains sequenced from one sample in a study of graft-versus-host responses after intestinal transplantation. Using immunoSEQ multiplex PCR, the repertoire was profiled, and TCRdb retains in-frame clones only, with some absent. In the table there are 80,000 to 100,000 clones, 85% to 90% of which are singletons. These receptors lack a known antigen. The sample was unstimulated CD4+ T cells sorted from spleen or lymph node cells, taken before intestinal transplant. These receptors were collected from a human donor who received an intestinal transplant.

The chain couples TRBV14 to TRBJ1-5; a weak D match, TRBD1 (6 bases). Trimming stripped 3 bases from V and 7 bases from J, with 19 bases between. The CDR3 loop spans 16 amino acids. From germline, CDR1 is SGHDN and CDR2 FVKESK. CDR3 sequence: CASSHKSGVGGQPQHF. The CDR3 bases are TGTGCCAGCAGCCATAAGTCAGGGGTAGGCGGGCAGCCCCAGCATTTT.

The chain combines TRBV29-1 with TRBJ1-2, with D unclear. This CDR3 spans 14 amino acids. V gave up 0 bases and J gave up 0 bases, with 8 bases separating them. Germline V lookup: CDR1 SQVTM, CDR2 ANQGSEA. The CDR3 protein is CSVEDGLPNYGYTF. CDR3 nucleotide sequence: TGCAGCGTTGAAGATGGCCTCCCTAACTATGGCTACACCTTC.

V and J are TRBV19 and TRBJ1-5, with TRBD1 matching 8 bases. The J segment lost 4 bases and the V segment lost 5 bases, leaving 4 bases of the junction unmatched. This CDR3 comprises 14 residues. The germline gives CDR1 LNHDA, CDR2 SQIVND (reference sequence). The DNA of the CDR3 is TGTGCCAGTAGTGAAACAGGGGGGAATCAGCCCCAGCATTTT. This translates into CASSETGGNQPQHF.

The chain couples TRBV6-1 to TRBJ2-2; unclear D gene. Germline values: CDR1 MNHNS, CDR2 SASEGT. The CDR3 sequence is 14 residues long. The ends were cut back, 7 bases at V and 0 bases at J, with 9 bases in the middle. The CDR3 sequence: CASILTPNTGELFF. For the CDR3, the DNA is TGTGCCAGCATTTTGACACCGAACACCGGGGAGCTGTTTTTT.

J is TRBJ1-5 and V is TRBV19; 7 bases map to TRBD1. Trimming cost V 8 bases and J 3 bases; bases outside gene matches: 10. The CDR3 is 15 amino acids. Germline CDR1 is LNHDA and CDR2 is SQIVND (reference sequence). The CDR3 coding sequence is TGTGCCAGTTCTGACCAGGGGGGAACCAATCAGCCCCAGCATTTT. This sequence encodes CASSDQGGTNQPQHF.

The rearrangement uses TRBV4-1 and TRBJ1-2; D is undetermined. The V gene's germline CDR1 is MGHRA and CDR2 YSYEKL. Deletions cut 0 bases from V and 0 bases from J, with 8 bases between. This CDR3 is built from 15 residues. CDR3 DNA sequence: TGCGCCAGCAGCCAAGATCCGGAGGCTAACTATGGCTACACCTTC. The encoded protein is CASSQDPEANYGYTF.

The genes are TRBV5-1 and TRBJ1-2; no clear D. CDR3 size: 15 residues. In germline, CDR1 is SGHRS, CDR2 YFSETQ. Between the trimmed V and J ends, which lost 3 bases and 8 bases, there was a span of 20 bases. The CDR3 protein is CASSYLGGDPVGYTF. The CDR3 DNA reads as TGCGCCAGCAGCTACCTGGGAGGCGACCCGGTCGGCTACACCTTC.

This sequence joins TRBV7-3 and TRBJ2-1; the D gene is possibly TRBD2 (6 bases). The CDR3 consists of 14 residues. Germline V CDR1 and CDR2: SGHTA, FQGTGA. With 4 bases removed from V and 4 bases from J, the gap between germline ends came to 11 bases. The CDR3 DNA sequence: TGTGCCAGCAGCTCCGGGACTTATTACAATGAGCAGTTCTTC. As protein: CASSSGTYYNEQFF.

About this clone itself: The CDR3 end shows no conserved phenylalanine or tryptophan, and so a read error is likely. The V and J genes are TRBV4-2 and TRBJ2-3; D is perhaps TRBD2 (6 bases). Trimming left V 8 bases short and J 3 bases short, with 15 bases between. Germline V gives CDR1 LGHNA, CDR2 YNFKEQ. The CDR3 covers 14 residues. CDR3 DNA: TGTGCCAGCCAAACGGGCGGGGTTACAGATACGCAGTATCTT. Translated, it gives CASQTGGVTDTQYL.

This chain joins TRBV10-3 and TRBJ1-1; D gene ambiguous. The CDR3 has 14 residues. Germline V gene lookup returns CDR1 ENHRY and CDR2 SYGVKD. V lost 5 bases to trimming and J lost 3 bases, with 13 bases between them. In DNA, the CDR3 is TGTGCCATCAGTCCTGGAGTGAAATACACTGAAGCTTTCTTT. Translating gives CAISPGVKYTEAFF.

V is TRBV6-1 and J is TRBJ2-7; the D gene is possibly TRBD2 (7 bases). This CDR3 comprises 14 residues. Per germline, CDR1 MNHNS and CDR2 SASEGT. The germline V and J ends were trimmed by 7 bases and 2 bases, with 15 bases remaining between them. CDR3 sequence (DNA): TGTGCCAGCACCAAGGGGGGGTCCACCTACGAGCAGTACTTC. Translating it yields CASTKGGSTYEQYF.

The chain couples TRBV4-2 to TRBJ2-5; possibly TRBD1 for D (6 bases). The V gene lost 1 base and the J gene lost 3 bases, with 15 bases spanning the gap. Per the germline V gene, CDR1 is LGHNA and CDR2 is YNFKEQ. CDR3 length: 16 amino acids. The CDR3 reads CASSQGSGTPKETQYF. For the CDR3, the DNA is TGTGCCAGCAGCCAAGGTAGTGGGACACCGAAAGAGACCCAGTACTTC.

This chain connects TRBV6-6 to TRBJ1-4; D is possibly TRBD1 (6 bases). The CDR3 has 13 residues. Germline CDR1 is MNHNY and CDR2 is SVGAGI (reference sequence). Trimming left V 6 bases short and J 10 bases short, with 15 bases between. The CDR3 sequence is CASSPGGAGKLFF. CDR3 nucleotides: TGTGCCAGCAGCCCTGGGGGGGCGGGAAAACTGTTTTTT.

The V and J genes are TRBV7-3 and TRBJ2-1; 7 bases match TRBD2. The CDR3 totals 14 residues. V lost 2 bases and J lost 9; bases outside the gene matches: 7. The V gene's germline CDR1 is SGHTA and CDR2 FQGTGA. CDR3 sequence: CASSLGASGIEQFF. The CDR3 coding sequence is TGTGCCAGCAGCTTAGGTGCTAGCGGTATTGAGCAGTTCTTC.

This clone has only one observation. V gene TRBV27 combines with J gene TRBJ1-5; D uncertain. The CDR3 has 12 amino acids. The germline V gene encodes CDR1 MNHEY and CDR2 SMNVEV (reference sequence). Trimming stripped 4 bases from V and 8 bases from J, with 9 bases between. CDR3 residues: CASSSPGEPQHF. The CDR3 region has the DNA TGTGCCAGCAGTTCACCCGGTGAGCCCCAGCATTTT.

This chain connects TRBV10-2 to TRBJ2-1; TRBD2 agrees at 12 bases. The CDR3 covers 15 residues. Trimming removed 7 bases from V and 7 bases from J; junction bases left unmatched: 8. From germline, CDR1 is WSHSY and CDR2 SAAADI. The CDR3 coding sequence is TGCGCCAGCATCCCGACTAGCGGGAGTAGGAATGAGCAGTTCTTC. It codes for CASIPTSGSRNEQFF.

The genes are TRBV28 and TRBJ2-7, with 10 bases that match TRBD1. With V trimmed by 5 bases and J by 4 bases, 8 bases remained unmatched. This CDR3 spans 15 amino acids. Germline-derived CDR1 and CDR2 are MDHEN and SYDVKM. In DNA form, the CDR3 reads TGTGCCAGCAGTGCTCCGGGACAGGGGAGATACGAGCAGTACTTC. Encoded protein: CASSAPGQGRYEQYF.

This chain connects TRBV7-2 to TRBJ2-3; 10 bases line up with TRBD2. After removal of 2 bases from V and 1 base from J, the junction contained 0 bases not matched to a gene. The CDR3 contains 15 residues. CDR1 is SGHTA and CDR2 is FQGNSA in the germline V gene. DNA for the CDR3: TGTGCCAGCAGCTTACTAGCGGGGGGCACAGATACGCAGTATTTT. This gives the protein CASSLLAGGTDTQYF.

The chain carries TRBV2 and TRBJ1-5, with a weak D call TRBD1 (5 bases). Trimming took 3 bases from V and 3 from J, leaving 9 bases between them. This CDR3 is built from 14 residues. Germline V gene lookup returns CDR1 SNHLY and CDR2 FYNNEI. This chain's CDR3 is CASSEHRINQPQHF. CDR3 coding DNA: TGTGCCAGCAGTGAGCACAGGATCAATCAGCCCCAGCATTTT.

V and J are TRBV15 and TRBJ2-1, with 10 bases matching TRBD2. The trim removed 1 base at V and 7 bases at J, leaving 7 bases unmatched. CDR1 is LNHNV, CDR2 YYDKDF, per germline (reference sequence). This CDR3 spans 16 amino acids. Written as DNA, the CDR3 is TGTGCCACCAGCAGAGTGGTACTAGCGGGGAAAAATGAGCAGTTCTTC. Protein: CATSRVVLAGKNEQFF.

The rearrangement uses TRBV9 and TRBJ2-5; no reliable D call. This CDR3 contains 14 residues. The V gene lost 2 bases and the J gene lost 4 bases, with 12 bases spanning the gap. Germline loops: CDR1 SGDLS, CDR2 YYNGEE. The CDR3 sequence is CASSVLPSRETQYF. In DNA form, the CDR3 reads TGTGCCAGCAGCGTGCTACCCTCGCGAGAGACCCAGTACTTC. Supplemented by reference TRBV9 and TRBJ2-5, the full variable domain reads DSGVTQTPKHLITATGQRVTLRCSPRSGDLSVYWYQQSLDQGLQFLIQYYNGEERAKGNILERFSAQQFPDLHSELNLSSLELGDSALYFCASSVLPSRETQYFGPGTRLLVL.

V gene TRBV2 combines with J gene TRBJ1-2; 7 bases align to TRBD1. Losses at the gene ends were 7 bases for V and 7 bases for J; bases not matched to a gene: 9. The CDR3 covers 13 residues. Germline V CDR1 and CDR2: SNHLY, FYNNEI. The CDR3 DNA is TGTGCCAGCAAGGAAGAGGGGGCACTTGGCTACACCTTC. It is translated as CASKEEGALGYTF.

This clone was seen just once. CDR3 amino acids: CASRTRRGGEYNEQFF. The CDR3 bases are TGTGCCAGCAGGACCCGGAGGGGAGGGGAATACAATGAGCAGTTCTTC. The chain employs TRBV28 and TRBJ2-1, with 7 bases matching TRBD2. Germline assignment: CDR1 MDHEN and CDR2 SYDVKM. V trimming: 6 bases; J trimming: 4 bases; junction bases outside the gene matches: 12. The CDR3 is made up of 16 amino acids.

The rearrangement uses TRBV6-5 and TRBJ1-1; D perhaps matches TRBD1 (6 bases). V was clipped by 6 bases and J by 0 bases, with 11 bases between them. CDR1 MNHEY and CDR2 SVGAGI come from the germline V gene. The CDR3 extends over 14 amino acids. CDR3 nucleotide sequence: TGTGCCAGCAGCAGAACAGGGATGAACACTGAAGCTTTCTTT. Residues: CASSRTGMNTEAFF.